The clone carrying this T cell receptor (beta chain) was observed many times. Its specificity is not known. This specimen belongs to a study of regulatory T cells in long-lasting Graves disease. Study summary: Antithyroid drug use was under 3 months in newly diagnosed Graves' patients. Findings and limits, study-wide: Gene preferences differed: TRBV28, TRBJ1-2, TRBJ2-5 in persistent cases.

Time point specified: newly diagnosed GD, antithyroid drugs for less than 3 months. The TCR library was prepared using RNA isolated from PBMCs. Losses at the gene ends were 7 bases for V and 6 bases for J; bases not matched to a gene: 5. The CDR3 sequence is 14 residues long. For TCR beta, libraries came from iRepertoire HTBI primers and Arm-PCR of CDR3 regions. Authors' processing steps: Identification yielded some 65 TRBV and under 15 TRBJ segments across samples. TCRdb fed the multiplex PCR reads into MiXCR, producing one record per CDR3 protein. It is TCRdb's table, rather than the study itself, that gives the V and J calls and clone size. The data contain more than 300,000 distinct CDR3 sequences, 16% of them seen just once; the ten biggest clones take up 20% to 25%. These same data were also listed under a study on T cells in Graves' hyperthyroidism and ophthalmopathy. That paper states: The HTBI primer set served for first-round RT-PCR of the TCR CDR3.

This chain connects TRBV12-3 or TRBV12-4 to TRBJ2-7, with TRBD2 matching over 14 bases. The sequenced sample was peripheral blood mononuclear cells (PBMCs), obtained at new diagnosis, from a patient treated with antithyroid drugs. The TCR sequence derives from a woman younger than 30 with Graves disease. The CDR3 here is CASTQGTSGGEQYF. CDR3 nucleotide sequence: TGTGCCAGCACCCAGGGGACTAGCGGGGGCGAGCAGTACTTC.